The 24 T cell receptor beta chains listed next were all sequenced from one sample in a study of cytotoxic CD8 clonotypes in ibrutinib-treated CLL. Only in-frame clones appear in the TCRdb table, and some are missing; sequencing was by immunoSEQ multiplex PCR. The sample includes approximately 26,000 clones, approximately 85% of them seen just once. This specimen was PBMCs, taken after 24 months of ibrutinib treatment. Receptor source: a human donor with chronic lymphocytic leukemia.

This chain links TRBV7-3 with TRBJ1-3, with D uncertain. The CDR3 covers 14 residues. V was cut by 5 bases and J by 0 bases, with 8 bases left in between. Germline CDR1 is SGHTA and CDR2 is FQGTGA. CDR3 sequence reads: CASSPDYSGNTIYF. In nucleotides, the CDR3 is TGTGCCAGCAGCCCGGACTACTCTGGAAACACCATATATTTT.

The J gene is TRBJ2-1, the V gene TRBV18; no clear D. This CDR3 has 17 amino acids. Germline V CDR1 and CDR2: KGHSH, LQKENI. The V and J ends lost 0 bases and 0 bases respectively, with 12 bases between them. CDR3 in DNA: TGTGCCAGCTCACCACCGGGCACTCTAAGCTCCTACAATGAGCAGTTCTTC. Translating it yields CASSPPGTLSSYNEQFF.

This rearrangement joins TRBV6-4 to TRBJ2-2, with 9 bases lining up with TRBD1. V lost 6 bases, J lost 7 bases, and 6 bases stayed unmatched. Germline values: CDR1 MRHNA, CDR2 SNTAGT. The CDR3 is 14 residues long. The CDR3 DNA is TGTGCCAGCAGGGCCGGGACAGGGTTCGGGGAGCTGTTTTTT. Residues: CASRAGTGFGELFF.

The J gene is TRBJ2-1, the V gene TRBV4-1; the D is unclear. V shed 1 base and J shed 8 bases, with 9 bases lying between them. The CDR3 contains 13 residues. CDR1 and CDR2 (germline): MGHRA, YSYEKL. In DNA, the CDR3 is TGCGCCAGCAGCCAAGTTATAAGCTATGAGCAGTTCTTC. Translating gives CASSQVISYEQFF.

In DNA, the CDR3 is TGTGCCAGCAGTCTAGGGGACAGCACAGATACGCAGTATTTT. Translation gives CASSLGDSTDTQYF. V is TRBV6-5 and J is TRBJ2-3, with D possibly being TRBD1 or TRBD2 (5 bases each). The CDR3 runs to 14 residues. Per the germline V gene, CDR1 is MNHEY and CDR2 is SVGAGI. The ends were cut back, 5 bases at V and 0 bases at J, with 9 bases in the middle.

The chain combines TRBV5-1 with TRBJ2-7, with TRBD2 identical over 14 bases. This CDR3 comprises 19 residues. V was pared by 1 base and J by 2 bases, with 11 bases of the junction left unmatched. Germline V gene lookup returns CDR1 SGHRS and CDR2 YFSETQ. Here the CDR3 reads CASSLPSWTSGGRTYEQYF. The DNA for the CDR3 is TGCGCCAGCAGCTTGCCCTCGTGGACTAGCGGGGGGAGAACCTACGAGCAGTACTTC.

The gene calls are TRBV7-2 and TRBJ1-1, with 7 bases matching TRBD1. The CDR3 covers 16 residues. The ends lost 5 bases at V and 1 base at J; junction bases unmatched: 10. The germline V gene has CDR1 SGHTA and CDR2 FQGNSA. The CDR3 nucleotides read TGTGCCAGCAGCCCGAGGGGGCCCGGGTGGAACACTGAAGCTTTCTTT. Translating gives CASSPRGPGWNTEAFF.

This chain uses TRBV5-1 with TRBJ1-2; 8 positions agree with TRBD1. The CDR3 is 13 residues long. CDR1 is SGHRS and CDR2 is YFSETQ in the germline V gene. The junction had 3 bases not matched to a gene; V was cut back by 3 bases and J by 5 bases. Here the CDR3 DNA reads TGCGCCAGCAGCTACGACAGGGGATATGGCTACACCTTC. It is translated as CASSYDRGYGYTF.

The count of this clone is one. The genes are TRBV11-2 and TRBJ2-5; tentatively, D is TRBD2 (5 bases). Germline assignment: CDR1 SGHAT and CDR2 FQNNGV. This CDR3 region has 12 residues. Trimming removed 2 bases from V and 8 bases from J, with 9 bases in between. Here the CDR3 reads CASSLSGGTQYF. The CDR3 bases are TGTGCCAGCAGCTTATCTGGAGGAACCCAGTACTTC. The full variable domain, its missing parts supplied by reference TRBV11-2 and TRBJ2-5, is EAGVAQSPRYKIIEKRQSVAFWCNPISGHATLYWYQQILGQGPKLLIQFQNNGVVDDSQLPKDRFSAERLKGVDSTLKIQPAKLEDSAVYLCASSLSGGTQYFGPGTRLLVL.

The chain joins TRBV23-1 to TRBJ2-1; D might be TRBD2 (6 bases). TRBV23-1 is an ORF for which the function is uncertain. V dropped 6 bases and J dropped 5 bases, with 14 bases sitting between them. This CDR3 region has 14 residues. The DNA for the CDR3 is TGCGCCAGCAGGTGGGCGGGACTGGACAATGAGCAGTTCTTC. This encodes CASRWAGLDNEQFF.

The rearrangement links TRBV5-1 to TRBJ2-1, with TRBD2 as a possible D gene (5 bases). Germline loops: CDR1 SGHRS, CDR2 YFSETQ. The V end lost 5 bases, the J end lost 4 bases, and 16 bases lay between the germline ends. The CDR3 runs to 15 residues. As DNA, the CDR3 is TGCGCCAGCAGTTCACAGATAGCGCTGTACAATGAGCAGTTCTTC. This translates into CASSSQIALYNEQFF.

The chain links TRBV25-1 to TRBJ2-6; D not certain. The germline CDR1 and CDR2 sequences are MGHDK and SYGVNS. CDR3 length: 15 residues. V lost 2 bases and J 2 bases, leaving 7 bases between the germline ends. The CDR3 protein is CASSEGRAGANVLTF. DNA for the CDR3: TGTGCCAGCAGTGAAGGTAGAGCTGGGGCCAACGTCCTGACTTTC.

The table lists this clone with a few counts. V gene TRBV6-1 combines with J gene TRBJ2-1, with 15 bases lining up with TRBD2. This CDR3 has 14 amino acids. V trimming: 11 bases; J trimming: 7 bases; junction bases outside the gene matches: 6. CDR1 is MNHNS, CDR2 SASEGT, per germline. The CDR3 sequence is CAGRTSGGANEQFF. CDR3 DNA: TGTGCCGGACGGACTAGCGGGGGGGCTAATGAGCAGTTCTTC.

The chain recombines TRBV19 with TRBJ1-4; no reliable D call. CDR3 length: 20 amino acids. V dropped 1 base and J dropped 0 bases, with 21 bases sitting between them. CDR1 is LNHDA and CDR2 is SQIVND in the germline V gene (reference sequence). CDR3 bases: TGTGCCAGTAGTATAGGTAGTCAGACTCCGTTCTTTCCAACTAATGAAAAACTGTTTTTT. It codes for CASSIGSQTPFFPTNEKLFF.

The CDR3 is CASSPRDRGHASYNEQFF. CDR3 DNA: TGTGCCAGCAGCCCCCGGGACAGGGGACATGCCTCCTACAATGAGCAGTTCTTC. This chain joins TRBV7-9 and TRBJ2-1; 10 bases line up with TRBD1. The CDR3 runs to 18 residues. Trimming at V came to 5 bases and at J to 0 bases, leaving 10 bases not matched to a gene. CDR1 and CDR2 (germline): SEHNR, FQNEAQ (reference sequence). Full variable domain (remainder filled in from reference TRBV7-9 and TRBJ2-1): DTGVSQNPRHKITKRGQNVTFRCDPISEHNRLYWYRQTLGQGPEFLTYFQNEAQLEKSRLLSDRFSAERPKGSFSTLEIQRTEQGDSAMYLCASSPRDRGHASYNEQFFGPGTRLTVL.

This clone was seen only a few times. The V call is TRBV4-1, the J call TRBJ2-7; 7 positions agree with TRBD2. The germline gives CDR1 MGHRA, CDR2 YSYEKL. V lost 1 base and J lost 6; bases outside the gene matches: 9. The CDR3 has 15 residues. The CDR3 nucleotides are TGCGCCAGCAGCCAAGGGGGGGGGATTTTTCTCGAGCAGTACTTC. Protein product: CASSQGGGIFLEQYF.

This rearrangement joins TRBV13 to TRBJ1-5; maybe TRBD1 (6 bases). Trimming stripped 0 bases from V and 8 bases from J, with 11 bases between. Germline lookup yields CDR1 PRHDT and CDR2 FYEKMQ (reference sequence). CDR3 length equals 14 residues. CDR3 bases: TGTGCCAGCAGCTTAGGAGCAGGGACAAAGCCCCAGCATTTT. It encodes CASSLGAGTKPQHF.

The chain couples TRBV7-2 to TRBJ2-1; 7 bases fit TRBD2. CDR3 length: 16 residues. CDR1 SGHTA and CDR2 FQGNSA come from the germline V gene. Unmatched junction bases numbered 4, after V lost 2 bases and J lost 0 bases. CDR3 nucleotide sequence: TGTGCCAGCAGCTTAACGGGGGGTAGCTCCTACAATGAGCAGTTCTTC. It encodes CASSLTGGSSYNEQFF.

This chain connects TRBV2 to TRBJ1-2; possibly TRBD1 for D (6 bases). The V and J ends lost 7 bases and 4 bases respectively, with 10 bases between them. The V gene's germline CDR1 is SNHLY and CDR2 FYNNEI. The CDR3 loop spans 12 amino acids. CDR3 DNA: TGTGCCAGCACCTGGGACACCTATGGCTACACCTTC. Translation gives CASTWDTYGYTF.

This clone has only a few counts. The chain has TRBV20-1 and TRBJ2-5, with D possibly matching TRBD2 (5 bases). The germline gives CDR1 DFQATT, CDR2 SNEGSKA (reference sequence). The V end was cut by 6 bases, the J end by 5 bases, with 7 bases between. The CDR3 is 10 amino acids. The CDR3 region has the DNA TGCAGTGCCCGGAGGGAGACCCAGTACTTC. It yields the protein CSARRETQYF.

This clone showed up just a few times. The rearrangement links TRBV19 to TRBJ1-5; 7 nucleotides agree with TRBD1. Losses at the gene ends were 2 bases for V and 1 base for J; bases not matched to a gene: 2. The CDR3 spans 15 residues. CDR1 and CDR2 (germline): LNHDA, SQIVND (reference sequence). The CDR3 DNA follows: TGTGCCAGTAGTATATCGGGACAGAGCAATCAGCCCCAGCATTTT. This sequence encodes CASSISGQSNQPQHF.

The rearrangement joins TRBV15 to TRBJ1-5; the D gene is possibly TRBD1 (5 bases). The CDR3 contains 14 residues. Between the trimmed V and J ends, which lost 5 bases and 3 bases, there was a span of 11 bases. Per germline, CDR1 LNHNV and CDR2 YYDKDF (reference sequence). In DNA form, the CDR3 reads TGTGCCACCAGCCCATGGGGCGTCAATCAGCCCCAGCATTTT. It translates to CATSPWGVNQPQHF.

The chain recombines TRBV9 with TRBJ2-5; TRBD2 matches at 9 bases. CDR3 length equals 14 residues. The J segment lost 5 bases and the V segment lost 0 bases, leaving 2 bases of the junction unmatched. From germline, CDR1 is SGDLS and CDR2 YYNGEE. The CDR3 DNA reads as TGTGCCAGCAGCGTAGGCGGGGGGGTCGAGACCCAGTACTTC. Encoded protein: CASSVGGGVETQYF. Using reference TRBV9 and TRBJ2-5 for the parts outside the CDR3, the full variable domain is DSGVTQTPKHLITATGQRVTLRCSPRSGDLSVYWYQQSLDQGLQFLIQYYNGEERAKGNILERFSAQQFPDLHSELNLSSLELGDSALYFCASSVGGGVETQYFGPGTRLLVL.

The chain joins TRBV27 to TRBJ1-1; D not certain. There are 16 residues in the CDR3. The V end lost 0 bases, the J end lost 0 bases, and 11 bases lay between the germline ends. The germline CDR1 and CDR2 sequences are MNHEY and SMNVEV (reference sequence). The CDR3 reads CASSLSGSLMNTEAFF. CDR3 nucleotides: TGTGCCAGCAGTTTATCAGGCTCCCTCATGAACACTGAAGCTTTCTTT.